One and the same sample provided the 9 T cell receptor beta chains below, sequenced in a study of blood T cell repertoires in COVID-19 (dated by TCRdb to the early 2020s). Libraries were prepared through the immunoSEQ multiplex PCR assay. TCRdb carries this immuneACCESS record with in-frame sequences only. Its versions omit some clonotypes, under half of them owing to an unresolved V gene in the studies checked, with the rest unexplained. Counted in this sample were about 160,000 clones; about 85% of them appeared once. Of the sample, approximately 7% falls within the top ten clones. Source material: peripheral blood. These receptors were collected from a man older than 75 with COVID-19, enrolled during active disease.

The rearrangement links TRBV7-2 to TRBJ2-5; D may be TRBD2 (6 bases). The CDR3 has 14 amino acids. The V and J ends lost 1 base and 3 bases respectively, with 9 bases between them. Germline-derived CDR1 and CDR2 are SGHTA and FQGNSA. CDR3 loop: CASSLVPGEETQYF. The CDR3 nucleotides are TGTGCCAGCAGCTTAGTTCCGGGGGAAGAGACCCAGTACTTC. Full variable domain (remainder filled in from reference TRBV7-2 and TRBJ2-5): GAGVSQSPSNKVTEKGKDVELRCDPISGHTALYWYRQSLGQGLEFLIYFQGNSAPDKSGLPSDRFSAERTGGSVSTLTIQRTQQEDSAVYLCASSLVPGEETQYFGPGTRLLVL.

The chain has TRBV29-1 and TRBJ2-7; no definite D call. Germline lookup yields CDR1 SQVTM and CDR2 ANQGSEA. CDR3 length: 12 residues. V lost 4 bases to trimming and J lost 0 bases, with 7 bases between them. In DNA, the CDR3 is TGCAGCGTTGGCGGCCGCTCCTACGAGCAGTACTTC. Encoded protein: CSVGGRSYEQYF.

The V and J genes are TRBV9 and TRBJ2-1; D is possibly TRBD1 (6 bases). Germline loops: CDR1 SGDLS, CDR2 YYNGEE. The CDR3 length is 15 residues. With 0 bases removed from V and 1 base from J, the gap between germline ends came to 8 bases. Here the CDR3 reads CASSVGQGSYNEQFF. The CDR3 nucleotides are TGTGCCAGCAGCGTAGGCCAGGGGTCCTACAATGAGCAGTTCTTC.

The rearrangement uses TRBV9 and TRBJ2-5; 9 bases align to TRBD2. The J segment lost 5 bases and the V segment lost 4 bases, leaving 6 bases of the junction unmatched. There are 14 residues in the CDR3. Germline-derived CDR1 and CDR2 are SGDLS and YYNGEE. The CDR3 sequence is CASSFSGGRETQYF. The CDR3 nucleotides are TGTGCCAGCAGCTTTAGCGGGGGCAGGGAGACCCAGTACTTC. The complete variable domain, with remaining parts taken from reference TRBV9 and TRBJ2-5, reads DSGVTQTPKHLITATGQRVTLRCSPRSGDLSVYWYQQSLDQGLQFLIQYYNGEERAKGNILERFSAQQFPDLHSELNLSSLELGDSALYFCASSFSGGRETQYFGPGTRLLVL.

The gene calls are TRBV6-1 and TRBJ1-2, with a possible D match to TRBD1 (5 bases). Germline V CDR1 and CDR2: MNHNS, SASEGT. Trimming removed 3 bases at V and 8 bases at J, with 13 bases between. This CDR3 region has 13 residues. The CDR3 nucleotides are TGTGCCAGCAGTGATACATGGGGCACGGGCTACACCTTC. It is translated as CASSDTWGTGYTF.

The CDR3 DNA is TGTGCCAGCAGTATTAGCGGTGACAATGAGCAGTTCTTC. It is translated as CASSISGDNEQFF. The gene calls are TRBV12-3 or TRBV12-4 and TRBJ2-1; possibly TRBD2 for D (6 bases). V was cut by 5 bases and J by 5 bases, with 10 bases left in between. The CDR3 loop spans 13 amino acids.

The chain is built from TRBV3-1 (or the pseudogene TRBV3-2) and TRBJ2-1; 13 bases are shared with TRBD2. The CDR3 covers 20 residues. CDR1 and CDR2 from the germline V gene are LGHDT and YNNKEL (reference sequence). Losses at the gene ends were 4 bases for V and 1 base for J; bases not matched to a gene: 13. CDR3: CASSPNIRLAGGTSYNEQFF. DNA of the CDR3: TGTGCCAGCAGCCCTAACATCCGACTAGCGGGGGGCACTTCCTACAATGAGCAGTTCTTC.

The V call is TRBV12-3 or TRBV12-4, the J call TRBJ1-1; D gene ambiguous. Deletions cut 8 bases from V and 0 bases from J, with 7 bases between. The CDR3 totals 12 residues. The CDR3 DNA reads TGTGCCAGCTCACAACTGAACACTGAAGCTTTCTTT. Translated: CASSQLNTEAFF.

The chain is built from TRBV3-1 (or the pseudogene TRBV3-2) and TRBJ2-1; D remains ambiguous. Between the trimmed V and J ends, which lost 4 bases and 6 bases, there was a span of 10 bases. Germline V gives CDR1 LGHDT, CDR2 YNNKEL (reference sequence). This CDR3 is built from 13 residues. The DNA for the CDR3 is TGTGCCAGCAGCCCCCAGTATCTCAATGAGCAGTTCTTC. Amino acids: CASSPQYLNEQFF.